This T cell receptor (beta chain) was found in a study of blood T cell repertoires in COVID-19. Study background: Acute and convalescent COVID-19 samples came from the United States, Italy and Spain. The analysed material was cDNA or gDNA that came from T cells, B-cell-depleted T cells, or PBMCs.

Original methodology: The authors estimated nucleated cell counts from reference gene primer amplification. Data came from immunoSEQ multiplex PCR; TCRdb stores just in-frame clones and leaves some out. The V and J calls and the clone size are those of that table, but D and trimming were determined from the DNA. Of approximately 280,000 clones detected, roughly 91% appear once; the ten largest clones hold about 4.6%. This TCR derives from a middle-aged man with acute or convalescent COVID-19. The sample was peripheral blood.

CDR3 DNA: TGTGCCAGCAAGGGGGGGGGACGGAGCAATCAGCCCCAGCATTTT. This sequence encodes CASKGGGRSNQPQHF. The chain has TRBV7-2 and TRBJ1-5; D possibly corresponds to TRBD1 (6 bases). Germline V gives CDR1 SGHTA, CDR2 FQGNSA. The length of the CDR3 is 15 residues. Trimming removed 7 bases from V and 1 base from J, with 14 bases in between. Complete variable domain (other parts from reference TRBV7-2 and TRBJ1-5): GAGVSQSPSNKVTEKGKDVELRCDPISGHTALYWYRQSLGQGLEFLIYFQGNSAPDKSGLPSDRFSAERTGGSVSTLTIQRTQQEDSAVYLCASKGGGRSNQPQHFGDGTRLSIL.